Presented here are 19 T cell receptor beta chains from one specimen sequenced in a study of T cell changes during pregnancy in multiple sclerosis. Only in-frame clones appear in the TCRdb table, and some are missing; sequencing was by immunoSEQ multiplex PCR. The data show some 51,000 clones, around 94% seen once. This material consisted of CD4+ T cells from peripheral blood mononuclear cells, taken in the first trimester of pregnancy. The receptors come from a female donor with multiple sclerosis, enrolled in a pregnancy study.

The genes are TRBV18 and TRBJ1-6; 9 nucleotides match TRBD1. V trimming: 0 bases; J trimming: 4 bases; junction bases outside the gene matches: 1. The CDR3 spans 16 residues. Germline loops: CDR1 KGHSH, CDR2 LQKENI. Here the CDR3 reads CASSPPDRGYNSPLHF. The CDR3 coding sequence is TGTGCCAGCTCACCACCCGACAGGGGGTATAATTCACCCCTCCACTTT.

The chain employs TRBV2 and TRBJ2-2, with 12 bases fitting TRBD2. The V and J ends lost 4 bases and 2 bases, in that order; junction bases with no gene match: 8. The CDR3 length is 18 residues. Germline V gene lookup returns CDR1 SNHLY and CDR2 FYNNEI. CDR3 protein: CASSAILAGGLNTGELFF. DNA for the CDR3: TGTGCCAGCAGTGCGATCCTAGCGGGGGGGCTTAACACCGGGGAGCTGTTTTTT. The complete variable domain, with remaining parts taken from reference TRBV2 and TRBJ2-2, reads EPEVTQTPSHQVTQMGQEVILRCVPISNHLYFYWYRQILGQKVEFLVSFYNNEISEKSEIFDDQFSVERPDGSNFTLKIRSTKLEDSAMYFCASSAILAGGLNTGELFFGEGSRLTVL.

The chain uses TRBV6-5 and TRBJ2-5; D is perhaps TRBD2 (7 bases). Germline-derived CDR1 and CDR2 are MNHEY and SVGAGI. The CDR3 runs 15 residues. The V and J ends lost 3 bases and 3 bases respectively, with 14 bases between them. The CDR3 DNA follows: TGTGCCAGCAGTTATGGGGGGGCTGGAAAAGAGACCCAGTACTTC. This codes for CASSYGGAGKETQYF.

The chain joins TRBV10-3 to TRBJ1-2; 9 bases are a match to TRBD1. V gave up 3 bases and J gave up 5 bases; unmatched junction bases: 13. Germline CDR1 reads ENHRY; CDR2 reads SYGVKD. This CDR3 is built from 17 residues. CDR3 in DNA: TGTGCCATCAGTGACGTGGACAGGGGCAATTCACGGTATGGCTACACCTTC. Amino acids: CAISDVDRGNSRYGYTF.

The V and J genes are TRBV27 and TRBJ1-2; D may be TRBD1 (5 bases). Germline V gives CDR1 MNHEY, CDR2 SMNVEV (reference sequence). V was clipped by 5 bases and J by 6 bases, with 19 bases between them. The CDR3 contains 15 residues. Written as DNA, the CDR3 is TGTGCCAGCAGTCCAACGTTGGGACTGTCGAATGGCTACACCTTC. Residues: CASSPTLGLSNGYTF.

This sequence joins TRBV6-4 and TRBJ1-5; D is unresolved. Germline V lookup: CDR1 MRHNA, CDR2 SNTAGT. The CDR3 is 16 residues long. V shed 2 bases and J shed 9 bases, with 20 bases lying between them. The CDR3, as DNA: TGTGCCAGCAGTGACGTCGTATTAGCGGGTCCTTGGCCCCAGCATTTT. The encoded protein is CASSDVVLAGPWPQHF.

This chain connects TRBV5-4 to TRBJ1-2; D uncertain. The CDR3 length is 15 residues. Germline values: CDR1 SGHNT, CDR2 YYREEE (reference sequence). The germline V and J ends were trimmed by 4 bases and 4 bases, with 17 bases remaining between them. In nucleotides, the CDR3 is TGTGCCAGCAGCCCGGCCACCGGGGATATCTATGGCTACACCTTC. Translation gives CASSPATGDIYGYTF.

The CDR3 sequence: CASREWDRGLGGELFF. The DNA for the CDR3 is TGTGCCAGCAGGGAATGGGACAGGGGGCTCGGCGGGGAGCTGTTTTTT. The rearrangement uses TRBV27 and TRBJ2-2; TRBD1 aligns across 12 bases. The V segment lost 6 bases and the J segment 7 bases; nucleotides outside the gene matches: 9. Germline V gives CDR1 MNHEY, CDR2 SMNVEV (reference sequence). CDR3 length equals 16 residues.

Regarding this clone: In the same sample, other DNA sequences code for this CDR3. This rearrangement joins TRBV2 to TRBJ2-7; 8 nucleotides align to TRBD1. Germline trimming cut 5 bases from V and 0 bases from J; bases unmatched to any gene: 6. The V gene's germline CDR1 is SNHLY and CDR2 FYNNEI. This CDR3 is built from 15 residues. The CDR3: CASSRDRPSSYEQYF. The CDR3 DNA sequence: TGTGCCAGCAGTAGGGACAGGCCCAGCTCCTACGAGCAGTACTTC.

The chain joins TRBV11-2 to TRBJ1-2, with D perhaps TRBD1 (6 bases). With 5 bases removed from V and 4 bases from J, the gap between germline ends came to 14 bases. The germline V gene has CDR1 SGHAT and CDR2 FQNNGV. The CDR3 sequence is 14 residues long. The CDR3 bases are TGTGCCAGCAGCCCAAGGGGAGGGGGCTATGGCTACACCTTC. Translation: CASSPRGGGYGYTF.

J is TRBJ1-2 and V is TRBV7-8, with D unresolved. This CDR3 has 14 amino acids. V gave up 1 base and J gave up 2 bases, with 8 bases separating them. Germline CDR1 is SGHVS and CDR2 is FQNEAQ. CDR3 DNA: TGTGCCAGCAGCTTAGGGTTGGGCAACTATGGCTACACCTTC. Residues: CASSLGLGNYGYTF.

This rearrangement joins TRBV20-1 to TRBJ2-3; possible D gene TRBD2, 6 bases. Germline-derived CDR1 and CDR2 are DFQATT and SNEGSKA (reference sequence). The CDR3 runs 11 residues. Trimming took off 8 bases at V and 2 bases at J, with 8 bases between the two ends. CDR3 bases: TGCAGTTGGGACTTCACAGATACGCAGTATTTT. It is translated as CSWDFTDTQYF.

This chain joins TRBV11-2 and TRBJ2-5; no reliable D call. CDR1 SGHAT and CDR2 FQNNGV come from the germline V gene. V dropped 3 bases and J dropped 5 bases, with 13 bases sitting between them. The CDR3 covers 14 residues. The CDR3 reads CASSFSLVAETQYF. The CDR3, as DNA: TGTGCCAGCAGCTTCTCTCTAGTGGCCGAGACCCAGTACTTC.

This clone was counted only a few times. This chain joins TRBV27 and TRBJ1-2, with D perhaps matching TRBD1 (5 bases). Per the germline V gene, CDR1 is MNHEY and CDR2 is SMNVEV (reference sequence). V was trimmed by 7 bases and J by 3 bases, leaving 18 bases between them. The CDR3 length is 15 residues. For the CDR3, the DNA is TGTGCCAGCACCTCTCTAGGGGCCGTGGACTATGGCTACACCTTC. Translated: CASTSLGAVDYGYTF.

The CDR3 nucleotides read TGCAGTGCTAGCCAGACAGATACGCAGTATTTT. The encoded protein is CSASQTDTQYF. This rearrangement joins TRBV20-1 to TRBJ2-3; D remains unclear. CDR1 is DFQATT, CDR2 SNEGSKA, per germline (reference sequence). V was clipped by 3 bases and J by 3 bases, with 4 bases between them. CDR3 length: 11 amino acids.

The CDR3 protein is CASSGNRGGSYNSPLHF. The DNA of the CDR3 is TGTGCCAGCAGCGGAAACAGGGGGGGCTCCTATAATTCACCCCTCCACTTT. The gene calls are TRBV9 and TRBJ1-6; 8 bases fit TRBD1. Looked up from germline, CDR1 is SGDLS and CDR2 is YYNGEE. The CDR3 loop spans 17 amino acids. With 3 bases clipped from V and 0 bases from J, the junction kept 5 bases outside the gene matches.

The chain is built from TRBV6-5 and TRBJ1-4; TRBD1 agrees at 7 bases. Germline V CDR1 and CDR2: MNHEY, SVGAGI. Germline trimming cut 8 bases from V and 4 bases from J; bases unmatched to any gene: 4. The CDR3 has 13 amino acids. The CDR3 spells CASLRDSNEKLFF. The CDR3 bases are TGTGCCAGCCTCCGGGACAGTAATGAAAAACTGTTTTTT.

This chain connects TRBV25-1 to TRBJ1-1; 10 nucleotides align to TRBD1. Germline V gene sequence: CDR1 MGHDK, CDR2 SYGVNS. The V segment lost 3 bases and the J segment 3 bases; nucleotides outside the gene matches: 13. The CDR3 covers 18 residues. The CDR3, as DNA: TGTGCCAGCAGTGACGGACAGGGGGTTATTGGGATTTACACTGAAGCTTTCTTT. Translated: CASSDGQGVIGIYTEAFF.

CDR3 bases: TGTGCCAGCAGCGGCGCGGGTGCGGCTTTCTTT. This encodes CASSGAGAAFF. The chain combines TRBV9 with TRBJ1-1; D is undetermined. This CDR3 is 11 amino acids long. CDR1 is SGDLS, CDR2 YYNGEE, per germline. Trimming stripped 3 bases from V and 11 bases from J, with 11 bases between.